This T cell receptor (beta chain) was identified in a study of cytomegalovirus exposure and HLA in healthy donors. In the PCR, 60 Vbeta and 13 Jbeta primers were used. The assay was immunoSEQ multiplex PCR, and TCRdb's table has in-frame clones only and misses some. Of fewer than 150,000 clones in the sample, less than 80% were seen once. Looked up from germline, CDR1 is MNHNY and CDR2 is SVGAGI (reference sequence). CDR3 length equals 13 residues. V trimming: 2 bases; J trimming: 6 bases; junction bases outside the gene matches: 3. A remark on this clone: Its cognate antigen is unknown.

Overall study findings and caveats: Per a later analysis, approximately 16,000 TCR beta sequences showed association with HLA alleles at 0.05 false discovery rate. Specificity of three CMV-associated chains for CMV antigens was verified in vitro. A missense DCLRE1C variant was associated with V- and J-gene trimming of TCR beta chains in a later analysis, and an independent cohort replicated the association.

The source of this sequence is a man in his forties in good health and CMV-seropositive. Sequences were obtained from PBMCs. The rearrangement links TRBV6-6 to TRBJ2-5; 7 positions match TRBD1. CDR3 amino acids: CASSYQGEKTQYF. The CDR3, as DNA: TGTGCCAGCAGTTACCAGGGGGAGAAGACCCAGTACTTC.